Sequencing of this TCR delta chain was carried out in a study of delta chain sequences of gamma delta T cells (dated by TCRdb to between 2016 and 2019). The method was 5' RACE. TCRdb shows the sequencer as Illumina MiSeq. Clone calls in TCRdb were regenerated from the public reads with CATT, after which identical DNA sequences shared one row. Counted in this sample were some 810 delta-chain clones; around 9.9% of them appeared once. The ten largest make up 70% to 80% of the sample. This clone has only a few counts. What antigen it recognizes has not been identified. For this DNA, TCRdb reports the protein of a much larger clone, which diverges at residue 13, most likely from a read error; the protein presented here is translated directly from the DNA. From the germline V gene, CDR1 is TSWWSYY and CDR2 is QGS. From the cysteine up to the phenylalanine, the CDR3 has a length of 20 residues. Here the CDR3 DNA is all that survives: 60 bases in frame from base 1. Clipping removes 5 bases from V and 0 bases from J, with 20 as the unmatched junction base count.

Material: either unsorted cells or a sorted T cell fraction (not recorded which). This TCR came from a human donor in good health. The chain links TRDV1 with TRDJ1, and TRDD3 matches 8 of the central bases. At the DNA level, the sequence is TGTGCTCTTGGGAACTTCGGAAAGAACTGGGGGGTGATCTACACCGATAAACTCATCTTT. Translation gives CALGNFGKNWGVIYTDKLIF.